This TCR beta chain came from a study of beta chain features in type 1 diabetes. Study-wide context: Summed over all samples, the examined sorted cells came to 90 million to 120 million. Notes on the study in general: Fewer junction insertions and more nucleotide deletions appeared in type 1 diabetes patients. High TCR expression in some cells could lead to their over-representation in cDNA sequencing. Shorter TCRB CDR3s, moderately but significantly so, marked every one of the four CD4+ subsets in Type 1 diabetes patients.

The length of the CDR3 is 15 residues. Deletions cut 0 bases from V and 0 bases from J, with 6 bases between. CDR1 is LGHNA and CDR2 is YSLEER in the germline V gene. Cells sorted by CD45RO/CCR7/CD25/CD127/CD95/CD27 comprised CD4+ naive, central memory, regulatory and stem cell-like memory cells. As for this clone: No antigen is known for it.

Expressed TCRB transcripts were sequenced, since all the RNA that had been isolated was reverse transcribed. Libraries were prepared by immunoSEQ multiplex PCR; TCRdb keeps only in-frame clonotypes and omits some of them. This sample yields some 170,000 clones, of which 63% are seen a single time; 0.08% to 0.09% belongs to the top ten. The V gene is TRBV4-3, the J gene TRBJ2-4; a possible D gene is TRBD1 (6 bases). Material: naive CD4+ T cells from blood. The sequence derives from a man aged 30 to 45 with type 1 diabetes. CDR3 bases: TGCGCCAGCAGCCAAGAGACAGGAGCCAAAAACATTCAGTACTTC. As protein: CASSQETGAKNIQYF.